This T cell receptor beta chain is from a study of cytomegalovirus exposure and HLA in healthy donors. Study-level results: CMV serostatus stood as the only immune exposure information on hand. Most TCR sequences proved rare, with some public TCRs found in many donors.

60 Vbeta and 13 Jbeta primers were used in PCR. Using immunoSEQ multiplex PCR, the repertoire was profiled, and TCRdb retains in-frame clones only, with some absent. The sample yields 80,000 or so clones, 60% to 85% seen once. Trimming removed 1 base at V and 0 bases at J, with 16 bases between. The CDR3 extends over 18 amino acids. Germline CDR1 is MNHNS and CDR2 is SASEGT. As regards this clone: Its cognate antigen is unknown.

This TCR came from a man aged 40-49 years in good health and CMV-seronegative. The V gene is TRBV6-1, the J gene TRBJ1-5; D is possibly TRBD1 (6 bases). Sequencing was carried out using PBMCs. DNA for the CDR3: TGTGCCAGCAGTGAAGTAGCCGGGGGGCGTTATAGCAATCAGCCCCAGCATTTT. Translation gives CASSEVAGGRYSNQPQHF.